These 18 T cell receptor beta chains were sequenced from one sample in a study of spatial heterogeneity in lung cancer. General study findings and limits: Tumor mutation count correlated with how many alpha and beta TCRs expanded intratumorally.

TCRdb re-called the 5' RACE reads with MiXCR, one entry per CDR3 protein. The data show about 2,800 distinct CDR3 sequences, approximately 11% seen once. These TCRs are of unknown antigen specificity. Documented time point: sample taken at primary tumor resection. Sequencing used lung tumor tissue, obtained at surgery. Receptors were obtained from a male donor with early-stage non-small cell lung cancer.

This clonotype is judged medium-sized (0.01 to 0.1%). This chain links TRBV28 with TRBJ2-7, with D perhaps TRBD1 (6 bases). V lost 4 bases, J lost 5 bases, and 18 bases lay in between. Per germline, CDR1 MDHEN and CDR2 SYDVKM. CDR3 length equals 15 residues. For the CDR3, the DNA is TGTGCCAGCAGTTGGGCGACAGGAGTGTTCCACGAGCAGTACTTC. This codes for CASSWATGVFHEQYF.

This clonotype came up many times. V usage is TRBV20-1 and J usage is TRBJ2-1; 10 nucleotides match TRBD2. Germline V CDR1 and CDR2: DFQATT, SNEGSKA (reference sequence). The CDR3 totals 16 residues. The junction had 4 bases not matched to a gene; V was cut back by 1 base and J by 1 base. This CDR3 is CSARAPSGGSYNEQFF. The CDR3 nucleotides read TGCAGTGCTAGAGCTCCTAGCGGGGGATCCTACAATGAGCAGTTCTTC.

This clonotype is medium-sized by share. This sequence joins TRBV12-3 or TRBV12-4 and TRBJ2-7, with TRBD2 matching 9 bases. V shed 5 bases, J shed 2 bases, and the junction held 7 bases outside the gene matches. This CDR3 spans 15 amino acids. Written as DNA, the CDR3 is TGTGCCAGCAGTGCGGGGGGGGCAGTTCCCTACGAGCAGTACTTC. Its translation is CASSAGGAVPYEQYF.

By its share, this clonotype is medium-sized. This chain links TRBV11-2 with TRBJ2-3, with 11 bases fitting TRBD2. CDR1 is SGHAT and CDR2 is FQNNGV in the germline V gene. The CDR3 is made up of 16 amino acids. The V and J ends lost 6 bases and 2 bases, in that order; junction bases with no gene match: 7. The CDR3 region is CASRAGTSGPTDTQYF. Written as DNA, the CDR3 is TGTGCCAGCAGAGCCGGGACTAGCGGACCCACAGATACGCAGTATTTT.

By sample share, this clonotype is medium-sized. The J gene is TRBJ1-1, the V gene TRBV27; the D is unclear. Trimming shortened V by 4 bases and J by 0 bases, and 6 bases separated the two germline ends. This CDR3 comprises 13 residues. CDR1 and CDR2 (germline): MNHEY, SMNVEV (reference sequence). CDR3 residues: CASSYQMNTEAFF. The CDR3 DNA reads TGTGCCAGCAGTTATCAAATGAACACTGAAGCTTTCTTT.

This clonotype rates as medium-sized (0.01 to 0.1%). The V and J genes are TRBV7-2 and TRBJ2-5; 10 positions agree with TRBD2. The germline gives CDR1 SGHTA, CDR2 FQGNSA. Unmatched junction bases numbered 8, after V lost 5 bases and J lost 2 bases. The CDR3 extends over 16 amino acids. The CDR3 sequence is CASSQSAAGGQETQYF. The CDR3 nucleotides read TGTGCCAGCAGCCAGTCCGCAGCGGGGGGGCAAGAGACCCAGTACTTC.

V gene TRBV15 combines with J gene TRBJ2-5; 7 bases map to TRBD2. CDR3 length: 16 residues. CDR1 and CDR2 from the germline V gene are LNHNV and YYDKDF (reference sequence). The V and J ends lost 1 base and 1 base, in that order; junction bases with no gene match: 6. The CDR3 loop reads CATSRAPTSVQETQYF. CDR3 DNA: TGTGCCACCAGCAGAGCCCCTACTAGCGTCCAAGAGACCCAGTACTTC. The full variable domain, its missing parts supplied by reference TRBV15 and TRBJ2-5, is DAMVIQNPRYQVTQFGKPVTLSCSQTLNHNVMYWYQQKSSQAPKLLFHYYDKDFNNEADTPDNFQSRRPNTSFCFLDIRSPGLGDTAMYLCATSRAPTSVQETQYFGPGTRLLVL.

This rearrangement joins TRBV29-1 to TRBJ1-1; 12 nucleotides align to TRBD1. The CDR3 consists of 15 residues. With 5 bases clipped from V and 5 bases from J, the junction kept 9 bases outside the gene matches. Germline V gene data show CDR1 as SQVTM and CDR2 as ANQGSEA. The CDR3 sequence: CSVRSGTGGRTEAFF. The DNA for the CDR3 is TGCAGCGTTCGATCCGGGACAGGGGGCCGGACTGAAGCTTTCTTT.

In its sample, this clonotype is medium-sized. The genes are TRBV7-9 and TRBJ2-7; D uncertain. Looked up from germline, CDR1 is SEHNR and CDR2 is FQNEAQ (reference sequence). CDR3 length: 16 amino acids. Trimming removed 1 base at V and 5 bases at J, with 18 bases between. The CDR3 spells CASSLDQARWGNEQYF. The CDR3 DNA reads TGTGCCAGCAGCTTAGATCAGGCTCGTTGGGGTAACGAGCAGTACTTC. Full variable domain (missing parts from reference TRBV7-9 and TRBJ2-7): DTGVSQNPRHKITKRGQNVTFRCDPISEHNRLYWYRQTLGQGPEFLTYFQNEAQLEKSRLLSDRFSAERPKGSFSTLEIQRTEQGDSAMYLCASSLDQARWGNEQYFGPGTRLTVT.

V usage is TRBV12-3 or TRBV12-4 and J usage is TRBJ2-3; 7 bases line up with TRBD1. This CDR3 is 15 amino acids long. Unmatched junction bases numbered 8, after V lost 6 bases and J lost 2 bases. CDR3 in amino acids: CASSQQGLNTDTQYF. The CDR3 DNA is TGTGCCAGCAGCCAACAGGGGCTGAACACAGATACGCAGTATTTT.

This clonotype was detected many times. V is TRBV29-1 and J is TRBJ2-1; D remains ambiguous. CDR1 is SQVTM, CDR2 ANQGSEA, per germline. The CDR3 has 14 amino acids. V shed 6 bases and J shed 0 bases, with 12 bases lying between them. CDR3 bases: TGCAGCGTCGCAGTCAGTAACTCCTACAATGAGCAGTTCTTC. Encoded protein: CSVAVSNSYNEQFF.

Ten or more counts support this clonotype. The CDR3 DNA is TGTGCCAGCTCACCGCCGGACAGGGCGAACACTGAAGCTTTCTTT. Protein sequence: CASSPPDRANTEAFF. The V gene is TRBV18, the J gene TRBJ1-1, with 8 nucleotides matching TRBD1. V lost 3 bases and J lost 1; bases outside the gene matches: 4. This CDR3 region has 15 residues. CDR1 and CDR2 from the germline V gene are KGHSH and LQKENI.

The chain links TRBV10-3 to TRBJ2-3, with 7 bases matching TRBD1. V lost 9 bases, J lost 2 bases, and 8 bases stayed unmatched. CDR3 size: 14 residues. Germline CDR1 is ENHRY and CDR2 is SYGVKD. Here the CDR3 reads CAIKWDRSTDTQYF. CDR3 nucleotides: TGTGCCATTAAATGGGACAGATCCACAGATACGCAGTATTTT.

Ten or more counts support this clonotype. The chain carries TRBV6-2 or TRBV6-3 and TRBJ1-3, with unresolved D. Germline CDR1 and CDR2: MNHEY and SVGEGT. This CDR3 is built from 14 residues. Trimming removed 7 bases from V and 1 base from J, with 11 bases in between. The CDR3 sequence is CASKAGASGNTIYF. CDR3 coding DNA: TGTGCCAGCAAGGCGGGAGCTTCTGGAAACACCATATATTTT.

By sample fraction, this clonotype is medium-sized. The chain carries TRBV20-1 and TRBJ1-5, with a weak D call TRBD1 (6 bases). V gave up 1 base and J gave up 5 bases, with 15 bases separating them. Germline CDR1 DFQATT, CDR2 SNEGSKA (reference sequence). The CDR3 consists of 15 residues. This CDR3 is CSARAVGGADQPQHF. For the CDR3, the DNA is TGCAGTGCTAGAGCGGTCGGGGGCGCGGATCAGCCCCAGCATTTT.

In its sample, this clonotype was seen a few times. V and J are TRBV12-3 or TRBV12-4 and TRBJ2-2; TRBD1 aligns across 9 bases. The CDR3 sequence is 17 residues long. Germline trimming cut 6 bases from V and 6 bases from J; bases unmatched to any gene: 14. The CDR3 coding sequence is TGTGCCAGCAGCACCGGGACAGGGTGGGGAGGCGCCGGGGAGCTGTTTTTT. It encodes CASSTGTGWGGAGELFF.

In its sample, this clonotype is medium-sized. The CDR3 sequence: CASSQAWTGAETQYF. In nucleotides, the CDR3 is TGCGCCAGCAGCCAAGCTTGGACAGGGGCCGAGACCCAGTACTTC. The V call is TRBV4-3, the J call TRBJ2-5, with 9 nucleotides matching TRBD1. CDR1 is LGHNA, CDR2 YSLEER, per germline. The CDR3 contains 15 residues. After removal of 1 base from V and 5 bases from J, the junction contained 5 bases not matched to a gene.

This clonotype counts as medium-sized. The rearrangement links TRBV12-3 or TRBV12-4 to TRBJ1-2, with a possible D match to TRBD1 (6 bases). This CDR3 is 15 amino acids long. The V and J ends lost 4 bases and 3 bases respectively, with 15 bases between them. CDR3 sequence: CASSSAARGYYGYTF. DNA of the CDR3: TGTGCCAGCAGTTCAGCCGCCAGGGGATACTATGGCTACACCTTC.